These 18 T cell receptor beta chains share one sample of origin, sequenced in a study of blood T cell repertoires in COVID-19 (dated by TCRdb to the early 2020s). Library construction relied on the immunoSEQ multiplex PCR assay. TCRdb took over this immuneACCESS table, retaining in-frame rearrangements with V and J assigned. Such tables are incomplete; in checked studies, under half of the missing clones stem from an unresolved V gene, and the remainder is unexplained. Recorded for this sample are over 200,000 clones; around 86% of them occurred a single time. The ten biggest clones cover approximately 5% of the sample. Sequenced material: peripheral blood. These receptors were collected from a human donor in a cohort sampled during active COVID-19.

The CDR3 DNA follows: TGTGCCAGCAGCCAATGGAGGGGGCTAGAGACCCAGTACTTC. This codes for CASSQWRGLETQYF. The gene calls are TRBV7-9 and TRBJ2-5, with D possibly matching TRBD1 (7 bases). Germline CDR1 reads SEHNR; CDR2 reads FQNEAQ (reference sequence). The CDR3 contains 14 residues. Trimming took 5 bases from V and 4 from J, leaving 14 bases between them.

The chain recombines TRBV27 with TRBJ2-3; D is possibly TRBD1 (6 bases). The CDR3 spans 15 residues. The germline V gene encodes CDR1 MNHEY and CDR2 SMNVEV (reference sequence). V lost 6 bases to trimming and J lost 0 bases, with 13 bases between them. The CDR3 nucleotides read TGTGCCAGCAGAAGCCGGGACATCAGCACAGATACGCAGTATTTT. Translation: CASRSRDISTDTQYF.

As regards this clone: The same CDR3 arises from other DNA sequences in this sample as well. The chain is built from TRBV10-3 and TRBJ2-1; 8 bases are shared with TRBD2. CDR3 size: 16 residues. Germline loops: CDR1 ENHRY, CDR2 SYGVKD. Trimming took 9 bases from V and 3 from J; bases not matched to a gene: 13. DNA of the CDR3: TGTGCCATTGGGCGTGTAGGTACTAGCGGCTACAATGAGCAGTTCTTC. This sequence encodes CAIGRVGTSGYNEQFF.

The chain employs TRBV29-1 and TRBJ2-3; no clear D gene. Germline CDR1 reads SQVTM; CDR2 reads ANQGSEA. Trimming removed 5 bases at V and 1 base at J, with 4 bases between. The CDR3 extends over 11 amino acids. The CDR3 region has the DNA TGCAGCGTTCCCGGCACAGATACGCAGTATTTT. Amino acid sequence: CSVPGTDTQYF.

About this clone itself: The same CDR3 is also encoded by other DNA sequences in this sample. The rearrangement uses TRBV24-1 and TRBJ2-1, with 11 nucleotides matching TRBD1. J was trimmed by 7 bases and V by 9 bases; bases with no gene match: 4. Germline V gene data show CDR1 as KGHDR and CDR2 as SFDVKD. The length of the CDR3 is 13 residues. The CDR3 loop reads CATGQGASNEQFF. The CDR3 coding sequence is TGTGCCACCGGACAGGGGGCATCAAATGAGCAGTTCTTC.

Regarding this clone: The germline gene is not matched at one end of the junction; a read error may be the cause. The V gene is TRBV27, the J gene TRBJ2-1; 8 positions match TRBD2. Per the germline V gene, CDR1 is MNHEY and CDR2 is SMNVEV (reference sequence). This CDR3 is 15 amino acids long. The CDR3 DNA is TGTGCCAGCACTCCGACTAGCGCCCTCTACGATGAGCAGTTCTTC. Its protein is CASTPTSALYDEQFF.

The sample holds one count of this clone. The gene calls are TRBV9 and TRBJ2-7; 7 bases map to TRBD1. The germline V gene encodes CDR1 SGDLS and CDR2 YYNGEE. The CDR3 runs to 14 residues. The J segment lost 6 bases and the V segment lost 3 bases, leaving 9 bases of the junction unmatched. The CDR3 loop reads CASSGRQGSSEQYF. The DNA of the CDR3 is TGTGCCAGCAGCGGTCGACAGGGTAGCTCCGAGCAGTACTTC.

This clone appeared a single time. This sequence joins TRBV21-1 and TRBJ2-7; TRBD1, the table's D call, was not compared with the DNA. TRBV21-1 is marked as a pseudogene. CDR3 size: 14 residues. CDR3 sequence: CASTAGTGSHEQYF. Here the CDR3 DNA reads TGTGCCAGCACCGCCGGGACAGGGTCCCACGAGCAGTACTTC.

J is TRBJ1-5 and V is TRBV6-2 or TRBV6-3; D not resolved. V was trimmed by 2 bases and J by 7 bases, leaving 9 bases between them. The CDR3 extends over 13 amino acids. CDR1 is MNHEY, CDR2 SVGEGT, per germline. In nucleotides, the CDR3 is TGTGCCAGCAGTTACAGGAGGGAACAGCCCCAGCATTTT. It translates to CASSYRREQPQHF.

This clone was seen at least ten times. The sample contains more than one DNA sequence encoding this CDR3. The chain carries TRBV18 and TRBJ1-2, with a weak D call TRBD1 (6 bases). The CDR3 length is 12 residues. Trimming took off 6 bases at V and 4 bases at J, with 9 bases between the two ends. Germline assignment: CDR1 KGHSH and CDR2 LQKENI. Here the CDR3 reads CASSPDSYGYTF. The CDR3 bases are TGTGCCAGCTCCCCGGACAGCTATGGCTACACCTTC.

The chain combines TRBV4-3 with TRBJ1-1; no firm D call. Germline CDR1 and CDR2: LGHNA and YSLEER. There are 19 residues in the CDR3. Trimming cost V 1 base and J 1 base, with 22 bases left between them. CDR3 amino acids: CASSQGSERVSRPNTEAFF. The CDR3 coding sequence is TGCGCCAGCAGCCAAGGGTCTGAGAGGGTCAGTCGCCCGAACACTGAAGCTTTCTTT.

This clone was detected only a few times. The chain carries TRBV6-5 and TRBJ2-7; 13 bases match TRBD2. Germline-derived CDR1 and CDR2 are MNHEY and SVGAGI. CDR3 length: 15 residues. J gave up 3 bases and V 7 bases, and 6 bases lay outside the gene matches. CDR3 protein: CASTPTSGRIYEQYF. The CDR3 bases are TGTGCCAGCACCCCGACTAGCGGGAGGATCTACGAGCAGTACTTC.

Written as DNA, the CDR3 is TGTGCCAGCAGCTTTAAGCTCTCGGGGAACACTGAAGCTTTCTTT. Translated, it gives CASSFKLSGNTEAFF. V usage is TRBV7-3 and J usage is TRBJ1-1, with D unresolved. The germline gives CDR1 SGHTA, CDR2 FQGTGA. The CDR3 spans 15 residues. Trimming pared 3 bases from V and 1 base from J, leaving 12 bases between.

The V call is TRBV7-6, the J call TRBJ1-1; no firm D call. The germline V and J ends were trimmed by 1 base and 0 bases, with 3 bases remaining between them. Germline lookup yields CDR1 SGHVS and CDR2 FNYEAQ. This CDR3 comprises 13 residues. CDR3 in amino acids: CASSLVVNTEAFF. The DNA of the CDR3 is TGTGCCAGCAGCTTAGTCGTGAACACTGAAGCTTTCTTT.

The chain employs TRBV3-1 (or the pseudogene TRBV3-2) and TRBJ1-2; possibly TRBD1 for D (5 bases). Germline CDR1 is LGHDT and CDR2 is YNNKEL (reference sequence). The CDR3 length is 14 residues. Trimming took 5 bases from V and 2 from J, leaving 12 bases between them. This chain's CDR3 is CASSNRGWNYGYTF. CDR3 DNA sequence: TGTGCCAGCAGCAATCGGGGGTGGAACTATGGCTACACCTTC.

The genes are TRBV18 and TRBJ2-5, with 8 bases identical to TRBD2. The germline CDR1 and CDR2 sequences are KGHSH and LQKENI. The junction had 6 bases not matched to a gene; V was cut back by 4 bases and J by 5 bases. This CDR3 contains 14 residues. CDR3 nucleotide sequence: TGTGCCAGCTCACGAGGGACTAGACTCGAGACCCAGTACTTC. Amino acid sequence: CASSRGTRLETQYF.

This chain uses TRBV7-6 with TRBJ2-7, with a possible D match to TRBD2 (6 bases). V was clipped by 5 bases and J by 2 bases, with 13 bases between them. CDR3 length: 14 amino acids. In germline, CDR1 is SGHVS, CDR2 FNYEAQ. The CDR3 is CASSTGTRPYEQYF. CDR3 nucleotides: TGTGCCAGCAGCACCGGGACTCGTCCCTACGAGCAGTACTTC.

This clone was counted only a few times. The chain employs TRBV18 and TRBJ1-1, with a weak D call TRBD1 (5 bases). This CDR3 is built from 13 residues. The germline CDR1 and CDR2 sequences are KGHSH and LQKENI. V gave up 2 bases and J gave up 7 bases, with 11 bases separating them. The CDR3 spells CASSPNGDSEAFF. CDR3 sequence (DNA): TGTGCCAGCTCACCAAATGGAGACAGTGAAGCTTTCTTT. Full variable domain (outside the CDR3, taken from reference TRBV18 and TRBJ1-1): NAGVMQNPRHLVRRRGQEARLRCSPMKGHSHVYWYRQLPEEGLKFMVYLQKENIIDESGMPKERFSAEFPKEGPSILRIQQVVRGDSAAYFCASSPNGDSEAFFGQGTRLTVV.